Presented here are 18 T cell receptor beta chains from one specimen sequenced in a study of molecular identifiers for immune sequencing clone quantification (dated by TCRdb to 2016 to 2018). The library was obtained by PCR. TCRdb records NextSeq 500 as the sequencer. The public reads were run again by TCRdb, first through fastp at Q25 and then through MiXCR, and only productive beta chains were kept. Entries that share a CDR3 protein sequence are merged under the most common genes and DNA. The sample table shows approximately 680,000 distinct CDR3 sequences, and around 25% are seen once. Of the sample, about 0.84% falls within the top ten clones. Material: naive CD8+ T cells from blood, with Jurkat cell RNA spiked in. Sample cell subset or site, as interpreted from the label and publication: FACS-sorted CD8+CD4-CCR7+CD45RA+ naive T cells. The origin of the receptors is a human donor in good health. Some libraries in this study had Jurkat cell RNA spiked in.

This clonotype occurred a few times. One base away lies a much larger clone, so this may be a sequencing read error. This chain uses TRBV6-2 or TRBV6-3 with TRBJ1-1, with a tentative D call TRBD1 (5 bases). The CDR3 has 15 residues. Germline V gives CDR1 MNHEY, CDR2 SVGEGT. The V end lost 6 bases, the J end lost 0 bases, and 14 bases lay between the germline ends. This CDR3 reads CASSHQTVMNTEAFF. CDR3 sequence (DNA): TGTGCCAGCAGCCACCAGACAGTTATGAACACTGAAGCTTTCTTT.

V usage is TRBV20-1 and J usage is TRBJ2-7; perhaps TRBD2 as D (5 bases). Germline lookup yields CDR1 DFQATT and CDR2 SNEGSKA (reference sequence). This CDR3 has 13 amino acids. The CDR3 DNA reads as TGCAGATGTAGGACTCTTGACTCCTACGAGCAGTACTTC. Its translation: CRCRTLDSYEQYF.

This clonotype has more than one count but fewer than ten. The chain combines TRBV28 with TRBJ2-2, with D hard to call. Germline-derived CDR1 and CDR2 are MDHEN and SYDVKM. The CDR3 sequence is 12 residues long. Trimming stripped 5 bases from V and 6 bases from J, with 7 bases between. The CDR3, as DNA: TGTGCCAGCAGTGGCCGTCCCGGGGAGCTGTTTTTT. Translation: CASSGRPGELFF.

On this clonotype itself: Being one base from a much bigger clone, this may be a read error. The J gene is TRBJ1-4, the V gene TRBV14, with D possibly TRBD1 on 5 matching bases. Germline CDR1 is SGHDN and CDR2 is FVKESK. The CDR3 runs to 13 residues. The CDR3 DNA follows: TGTGCCAGCAGCCAAGATCCCCGGAGGACACGGCTTTTT. It yields the protein CASSQDPRRTRLF.

Concerning this clonotype itself: The junction does not match germline at one end; this may be a read error. The chain carries TRBV19 and TRBJ2-7; 10 nucleotides align to TRBD1. The CDR3 spans 16 residues. Germline CDR1 reads LNHDA; CDR2 reads SQIVND (reference sequence). The CDR3 region is CACSFRDRGEDYEQYF. Here the CDR3 DNA reads TGTGCCTGTAGTTTCCGGGACAGGGGCGAAGACTACGAGCAGTACTTC.

This clonotype was detected many times. The rearrangement joins TRBV27 to TRBJ1-5; a weak D match, TRBD1 (5 bases). CDR1 and CDR2 from the germline V gene are MNHEY and SMNVEV (reference sequence). V was cut by 6 bases and J by 2 bases, with 11 bases left in between. CDR3 length: 14 amino acids. The CDR3 protein is CASSPGYGNQPQHF. The CDR3 bases are TGTGCCAGCAGCCCAGGGTATGGCAATCAGCCCCAGCATTTT.

Concerning this clonotype itself: Given a much more abundant clone one base away, this may be a read error. The gene calls are TRBV25-1 and TRBJ2-7, with no clear D. This CDR3 is built from 13 residues. CDR1 is MGHDK, CDR2 SYGVNS, per germline. The CDR3 sequence: CASKDQHNYERYF. DNA for the CDR3: TGTGCCAGCAAGGACCAGCATAACTACGAGCGGTACTTC.

This clonotype was counted only a few times. The V and J genes are TRBV20-1 and TRBJ1-2, with a weak D call TRBD1 (5 bases). This CDR3 is 15 amino acids long. The V end lost 4 bases, the J end lost 6 bases, and 21 bases lay between the germline ends. CDR1 DFQATT and CDR2 SNEGSKA come from the germline V gene (reference sequence). The CDR3 sequence is CSAKRAGSNLDGYTF. The CDR3 coding sequence is TGCAGTGCTAAGAGGGCAGGGTCTAATTTAGATGGCTACACCTTC.

J is TRBJ2-2 and V is TRBV6-2 or TRBV6-3; 7 nucleotides align to TRBD1. The germline gives CDR1 MNHEY, CDR2 SVGEGT. The J segment lost 1 base and the V segment lost 7 bases, leaving 9 bases of the junction unmatched. This CDR3 comprises 16 residues. The CDR3 reads CASTHPGTVNTGELFF. CDR3 bases: TGTGCCAGCACTCACCCCGGGACAGTGAACACCGGGGAGCTGTTTTTT.

The gene calls are TRBV18 and TRBJ2-7, with a possible D match to TRBD2 (6 bases). Trimming removed 0 bases at V and 7 bases at J, with 19 bases between. Germline loops: CDR1 KGHSH, CDR2 LQKENI. This CDR3 is built from 16 residues. CDR3: CASSPPPRLDTQEQYF. The CDR3 nucleotides read TGTGCCAGCTCACCACCTCCGAGACTAGACACCCAAGAGCAGTACTTC.

The chain couples TRBV10-3 to TRBJ1-5, with TRBD1 identical over 8 bases. Germline-derived CDR1 and CDR2 are ENHRY and SYGVKD. Trimming cost V 7 bases and J 4 bases; bases outside gene matches: 12. The CDR3 loop spans 16 amino acids. CDR3 residues: CAINQGGRGPNQPQHF. CDR3 nucleotides: TGTGCCATCAACCAAGGGGGCAGGGGGCCGAATCAGCCCCAGCATTTT.

The chain carries TRBV11-2 and TRBJ2-3; 13 nucleotides align to TRBD2. Looked up from germline, CDR1 is SGHAT and CDR2 is FQNNGV. V lost 8 bases, J lost 4 bases, and 12 bases stayed unmatched. This CDR3 is built from 17 residues. As DNA, the CDR3 is TGTGCCAGCGGGGGACTAGCGGGGTACGGTGGCGCAGATACGCAGTATTTT. It specifies CASGGLAGYGGADTQYF.

In this sample, this clonotype turned up many times. The chain carries TRBV20-1 and TRBJ2-3; 11 bases map to TRBD2. With 6 bases clipped from V and 2 bases from J, the junction kept 4 bases outside the gene matches. Germline lookup yields CDR1 DFQATT and CDR2 SNEGSKA (reference sequence). This CDR3 has 14 residues. CDR3 in amino acids: CSARLAGPTDTQYF. The CDR3 DNA follows: TGCAGTGCCCGACTAGCGGGACCCACAGATACGCAGTATTTT.

As concerns this clonotype: Possible read error: a much larger clone is one base away. This chain links TRBV6-6 with TRBJ2-7; D call uncertain. Germline loops: CDR1 MNHNY, CDR2 SVGAGI (reference sequence). The CDR3 is made up of 13 amino acids. CDR3 in amino acids: CASRYSYGLEQYF. The CDR3 DNA follows: TGTGCCAGCAGATACTCGTACGGTCTCGAGCAGTACTTC.

The sample holds a few counts of this clonotype. The chain carries TRBV9 and TRBJ2-7; 11 bases are a match to TRBD2. V dropped 3 bases and J dropped 6; count of bases not matched to a gene: 5. CDR1 is SGDLS and CDR2 is YYNGEE in the germline V gene. This CDR3 region has 14 residues. CDR3 region: CASSEGLAEGEQYF. CDR3 sequence (DNA): TGTGCCAGCAGCGAGGGACTAGCGGAAGGCGAGCAGTACTTC.

This clonotype has at least ten counts. This chain links TRBV14 with TRBJ2-5; 10 bases map to TRBD2. Germline values: CDR1 SGHDN, CDR2 FVKESK. The CDR3 extends over 17 amino acids. V was clipped by 0 bases and J by 3 bases; unmatched bases: 7. CDR3 coding DNA: TGTGCCAGCAGCCAAGACGACACTAGCGGGGCGGAAGAGACCCAGTACTTC. It translates to CASSQDDTSGAEETQYF.

This chain uses TRBV29-1 with TRBJ1-1; D is undetermined. Germline V gene lookup returns CDR1 SQVTM and CDR2 ANQGSEA. Trimming took off 6 bases at V and 11 bases at J, with 16 bases between the two ends. The CDR3 spans 11 residues. The CDR3 DNA sequence: TGCAGCGTCCCCGCGCCGGGCCGGGCTTTCTTT. Translation: CSVPAPGRAFF.

This clonotype was seen ten or more times. This rearrangement joins TRBV7-2 to TRBJ2-1; D not certain. Trimming pared 7 bases from V and 3 bases from J, leaving 19 bases between. The CDR3 contains 16 residues. The germline V gene has CDR1 SGHTA and CDR2 FQGNSA. Here the CDR3 reads CASTPISGQNYNEQFF. In nucleotides, the CDR3 is TGTGCCAGCACCCCGATCTCGGGTCAGAACTACAATGAGCAGTTCTTC.